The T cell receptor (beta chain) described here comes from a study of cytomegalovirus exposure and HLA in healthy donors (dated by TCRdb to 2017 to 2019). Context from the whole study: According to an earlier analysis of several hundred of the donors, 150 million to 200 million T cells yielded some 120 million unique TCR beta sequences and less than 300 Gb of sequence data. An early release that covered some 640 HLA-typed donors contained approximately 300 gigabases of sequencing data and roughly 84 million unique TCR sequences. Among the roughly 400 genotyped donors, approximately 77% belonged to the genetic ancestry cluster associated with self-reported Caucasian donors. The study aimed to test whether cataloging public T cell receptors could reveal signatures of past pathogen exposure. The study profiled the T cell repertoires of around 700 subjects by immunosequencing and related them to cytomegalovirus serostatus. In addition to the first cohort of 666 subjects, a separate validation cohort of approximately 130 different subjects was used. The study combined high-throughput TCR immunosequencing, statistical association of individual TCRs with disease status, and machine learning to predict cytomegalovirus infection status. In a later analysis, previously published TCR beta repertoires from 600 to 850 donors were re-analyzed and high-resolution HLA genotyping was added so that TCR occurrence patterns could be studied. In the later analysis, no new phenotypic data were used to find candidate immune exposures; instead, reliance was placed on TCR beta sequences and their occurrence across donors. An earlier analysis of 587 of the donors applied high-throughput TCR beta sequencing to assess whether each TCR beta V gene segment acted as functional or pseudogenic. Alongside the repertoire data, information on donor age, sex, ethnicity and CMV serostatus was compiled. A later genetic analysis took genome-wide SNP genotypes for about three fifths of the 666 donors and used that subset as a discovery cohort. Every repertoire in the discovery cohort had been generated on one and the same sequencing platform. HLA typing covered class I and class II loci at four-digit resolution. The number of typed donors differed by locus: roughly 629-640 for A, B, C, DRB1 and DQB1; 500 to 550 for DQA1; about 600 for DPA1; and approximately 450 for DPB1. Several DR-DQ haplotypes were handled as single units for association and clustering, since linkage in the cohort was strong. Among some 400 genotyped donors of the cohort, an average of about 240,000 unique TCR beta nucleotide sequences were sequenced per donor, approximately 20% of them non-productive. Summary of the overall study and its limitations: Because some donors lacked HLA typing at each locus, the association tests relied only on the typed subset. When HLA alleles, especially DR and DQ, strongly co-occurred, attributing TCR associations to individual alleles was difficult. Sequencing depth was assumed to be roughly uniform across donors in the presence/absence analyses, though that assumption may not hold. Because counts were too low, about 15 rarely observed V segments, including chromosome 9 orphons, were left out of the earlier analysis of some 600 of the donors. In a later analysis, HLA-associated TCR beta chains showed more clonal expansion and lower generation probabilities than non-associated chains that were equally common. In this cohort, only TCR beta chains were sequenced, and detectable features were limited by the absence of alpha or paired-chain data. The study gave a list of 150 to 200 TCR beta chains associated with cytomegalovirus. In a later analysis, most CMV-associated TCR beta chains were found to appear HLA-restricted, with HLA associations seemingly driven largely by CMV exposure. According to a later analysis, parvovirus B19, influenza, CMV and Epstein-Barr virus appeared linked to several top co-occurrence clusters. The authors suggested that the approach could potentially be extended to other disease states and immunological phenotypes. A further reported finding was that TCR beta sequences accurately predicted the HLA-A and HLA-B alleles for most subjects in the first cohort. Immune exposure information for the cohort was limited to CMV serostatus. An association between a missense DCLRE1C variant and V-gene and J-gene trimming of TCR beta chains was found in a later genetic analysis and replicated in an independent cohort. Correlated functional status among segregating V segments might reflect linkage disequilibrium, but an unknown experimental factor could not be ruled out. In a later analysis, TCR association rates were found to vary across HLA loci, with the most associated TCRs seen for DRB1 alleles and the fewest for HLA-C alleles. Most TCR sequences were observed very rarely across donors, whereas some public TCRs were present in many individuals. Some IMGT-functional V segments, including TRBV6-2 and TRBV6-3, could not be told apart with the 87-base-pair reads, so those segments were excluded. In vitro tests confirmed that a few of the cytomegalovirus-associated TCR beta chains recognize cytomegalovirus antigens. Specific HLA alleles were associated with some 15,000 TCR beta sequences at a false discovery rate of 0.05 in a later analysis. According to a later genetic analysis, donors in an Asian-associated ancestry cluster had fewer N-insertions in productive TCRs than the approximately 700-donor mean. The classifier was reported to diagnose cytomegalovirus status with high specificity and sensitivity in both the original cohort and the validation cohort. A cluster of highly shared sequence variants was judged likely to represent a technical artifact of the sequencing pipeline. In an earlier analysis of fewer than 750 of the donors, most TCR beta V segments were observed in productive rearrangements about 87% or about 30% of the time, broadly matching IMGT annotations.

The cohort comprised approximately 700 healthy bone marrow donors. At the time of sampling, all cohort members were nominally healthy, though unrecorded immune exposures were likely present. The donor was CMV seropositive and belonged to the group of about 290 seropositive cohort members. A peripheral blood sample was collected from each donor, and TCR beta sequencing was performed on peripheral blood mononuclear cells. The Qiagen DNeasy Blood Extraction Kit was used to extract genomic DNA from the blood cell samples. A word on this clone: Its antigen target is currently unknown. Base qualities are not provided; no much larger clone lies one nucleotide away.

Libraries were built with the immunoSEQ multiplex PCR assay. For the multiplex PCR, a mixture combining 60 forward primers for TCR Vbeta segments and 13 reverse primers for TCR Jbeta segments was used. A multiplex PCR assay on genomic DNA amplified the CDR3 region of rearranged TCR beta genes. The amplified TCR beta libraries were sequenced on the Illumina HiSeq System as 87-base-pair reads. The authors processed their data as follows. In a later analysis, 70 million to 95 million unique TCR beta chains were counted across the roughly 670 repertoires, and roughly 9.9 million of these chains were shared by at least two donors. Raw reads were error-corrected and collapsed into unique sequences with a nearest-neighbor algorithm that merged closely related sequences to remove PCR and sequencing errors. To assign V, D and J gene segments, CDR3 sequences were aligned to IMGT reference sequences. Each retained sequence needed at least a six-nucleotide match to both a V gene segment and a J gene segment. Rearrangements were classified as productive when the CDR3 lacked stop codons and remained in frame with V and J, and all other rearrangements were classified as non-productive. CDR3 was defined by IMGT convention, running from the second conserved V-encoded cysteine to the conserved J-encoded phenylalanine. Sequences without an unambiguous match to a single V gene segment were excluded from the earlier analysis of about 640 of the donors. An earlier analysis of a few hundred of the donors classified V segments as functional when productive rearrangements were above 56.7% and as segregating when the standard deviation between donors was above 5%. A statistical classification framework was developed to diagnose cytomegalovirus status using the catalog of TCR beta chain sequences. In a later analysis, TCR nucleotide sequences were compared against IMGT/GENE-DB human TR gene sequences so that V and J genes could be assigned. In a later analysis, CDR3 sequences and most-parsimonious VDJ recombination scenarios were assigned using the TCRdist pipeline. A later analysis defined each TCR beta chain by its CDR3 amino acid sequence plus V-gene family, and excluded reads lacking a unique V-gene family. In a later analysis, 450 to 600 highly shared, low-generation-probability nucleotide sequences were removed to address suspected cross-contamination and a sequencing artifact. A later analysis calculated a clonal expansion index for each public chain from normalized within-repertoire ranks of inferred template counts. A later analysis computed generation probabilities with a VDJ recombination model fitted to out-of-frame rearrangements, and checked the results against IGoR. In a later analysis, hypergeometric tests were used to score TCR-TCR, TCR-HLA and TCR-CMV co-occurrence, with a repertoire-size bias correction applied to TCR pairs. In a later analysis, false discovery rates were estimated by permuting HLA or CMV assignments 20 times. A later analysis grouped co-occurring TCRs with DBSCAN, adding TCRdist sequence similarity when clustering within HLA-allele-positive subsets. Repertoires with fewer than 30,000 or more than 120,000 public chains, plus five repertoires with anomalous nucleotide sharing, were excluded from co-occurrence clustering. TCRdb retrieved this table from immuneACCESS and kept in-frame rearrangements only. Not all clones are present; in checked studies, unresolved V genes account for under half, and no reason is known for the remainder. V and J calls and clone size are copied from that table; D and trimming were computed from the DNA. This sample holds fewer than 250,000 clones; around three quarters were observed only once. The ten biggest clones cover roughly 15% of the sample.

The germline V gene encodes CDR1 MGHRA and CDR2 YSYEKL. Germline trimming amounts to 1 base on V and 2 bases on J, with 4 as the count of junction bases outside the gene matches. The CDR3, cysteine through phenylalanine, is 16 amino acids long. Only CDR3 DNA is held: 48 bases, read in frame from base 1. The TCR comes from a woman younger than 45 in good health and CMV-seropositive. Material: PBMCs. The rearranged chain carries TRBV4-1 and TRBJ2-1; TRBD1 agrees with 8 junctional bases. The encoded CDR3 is CASSQAGQAAYNEQFF. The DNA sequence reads TGCGCCAGCAGCCAAGCGGGACAGGCCGCCTACAATGAGCAGTTCTTC.